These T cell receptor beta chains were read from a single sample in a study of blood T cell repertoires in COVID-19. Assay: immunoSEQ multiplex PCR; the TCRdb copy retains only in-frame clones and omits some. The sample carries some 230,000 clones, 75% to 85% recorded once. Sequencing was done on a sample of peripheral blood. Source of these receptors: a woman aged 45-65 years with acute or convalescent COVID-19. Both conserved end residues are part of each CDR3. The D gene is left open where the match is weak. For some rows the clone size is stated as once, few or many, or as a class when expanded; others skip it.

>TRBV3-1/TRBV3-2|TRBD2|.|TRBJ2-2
CASSQRWLSGEPTGELFF
TGTGCCAGCAGCCAGAGGTGGCTTAGCGGGGAGCCGACCGGGGAGCTGTTTTTT
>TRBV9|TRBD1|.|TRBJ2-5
CASSVDGTAQETQYF
TGTGCCAGCAGCGTAGATGGGACAGCCCAAGAGACCCAGTACTTC
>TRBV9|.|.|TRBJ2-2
CASSATGRRAGELFF
TGTGCCAGCAGCGCAACAGGGAGAAGGGCCGGGGAGCTGTTTTTT
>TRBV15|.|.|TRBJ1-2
CATSSLTGPLNGYTF
TGTGCCACCAGCAGTCTAACAGGGCCCTTGAATGGCTACACCTTC
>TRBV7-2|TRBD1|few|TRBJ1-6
CASSVNRGNSPLHF
TGTGCCAGCAGCGTTAACAGGGGTAATTCACCCCTCCACTTT
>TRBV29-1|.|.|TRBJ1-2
CSVLTADGTGYTF
TGCAGCGTTTTGACAGCCGACGGAACGGGCTACACCTTC
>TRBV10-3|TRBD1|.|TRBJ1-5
CAISEFGQGRNQPQHF
TGTGCCATCAGTGAATTCGGACAGGGTCGGAATCAGCCCCAGCATTTT
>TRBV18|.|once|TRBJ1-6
CASSPRQDSPLHF
TGTGCCAGCTCGCCCAGACAAGACTCACCCCTCCACTTT
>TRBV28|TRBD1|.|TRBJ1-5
CAGGGAGSNQPQHF
TGTGCCGGAGGGGGCGCGGGAAGCAATCAGCCCCAGCATTTT
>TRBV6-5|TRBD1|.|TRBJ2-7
CASSLGQGVFEQYF
TGTGCCAGCAGCCTGGGACAGGGAGTGTTCGAGCAGTACTTC
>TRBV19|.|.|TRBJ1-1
CASTGGQDSESNTEAFF
TGTGCCAGTACCGGCGGCCAGGACAGCGAATCTAACACTGAAGCTTTCTTT
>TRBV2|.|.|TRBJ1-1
CASSEPGVGTEAFF
TGTGCCAGCAGTGAACCCGGGGTGGGCACTGAAGCTTTCTTT
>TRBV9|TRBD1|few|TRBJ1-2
CASSVATRRGESGYTF
TGTGCCAGCAGCGTAGCTACGCGCAGGGGGGAATCCGGCTACACCTTC
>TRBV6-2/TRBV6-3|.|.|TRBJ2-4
CASSYVGRNIQYF
TGTGCCAGCAGTTACGTGGGCCGGAACATTCAGTACTTC
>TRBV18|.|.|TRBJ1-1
CASSPEGRYTEAFF
TGTGCCAGCTCACCGGAGGGGAGATACACTGAAGCTTTCTTT
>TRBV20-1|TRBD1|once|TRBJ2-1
CSAVDRVPFF
TGCAGTGCAGTGGACAGGGTTCCGTTCTTC
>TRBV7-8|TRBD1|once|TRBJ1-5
CASSPTGEWGQPQHF
TGTGCCAGCAGCCCTACAGGGGAATGGGGTCAGCCCCAGCATTTT
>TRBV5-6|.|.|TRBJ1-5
CASSFSDLNQPQHF
TGTGCCAGCAGCTTCTCGGACTTAAATCAGCCCCAGCATTTT
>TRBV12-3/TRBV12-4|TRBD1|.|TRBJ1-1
CASRWDRDAEAFF
TGTGCCAGCAGATGGGACAGGGATGCTGAAGCTTTCTTT
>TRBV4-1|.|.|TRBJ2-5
CASRGQSQETQYF
TGCGCCAGCAGGGGACAAAGCCAAGAGACCCAGTACTTC
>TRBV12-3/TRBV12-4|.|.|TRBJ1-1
CASSFGPTEAFF
TGTGCCAGCAGTTTCGGTCCCACTGAAGCTTTCTTT
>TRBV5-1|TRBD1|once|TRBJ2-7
CASSGDRGSYEQYF
TGCGCCAGCAGCGGGGACAGGGGGTCCTACGAGCAGTACTTC
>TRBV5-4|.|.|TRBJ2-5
CASSRGTDPWEQYF
TGTGCCAGCAGCCGGGGGACGGACCCTTGGGAGCAGTACTTC
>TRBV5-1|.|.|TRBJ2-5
CASSLIGEGDFRETQYF
TGCGCCAGCAGCTTAATAGGGGAAGGAGACTTCCGGGAGACCCAGTACTTC
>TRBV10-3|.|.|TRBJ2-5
CAISRTAQETQYF
TGTGCCATCAGTCGGACAGCTCAAGAGACCCAGTACTTC
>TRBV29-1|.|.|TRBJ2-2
CSEHLPGTHTGELFF
TGCAGCGAGCACCTCCCGGGGACACACACCGGGGAGCTGTTTTTT
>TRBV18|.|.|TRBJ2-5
CASSPGGAGETQYF
TGTGCCAGCTCACCTGGTGGGGCCGGGGAGACCCAGTACTTC
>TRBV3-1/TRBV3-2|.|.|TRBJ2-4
CASSLKVRALTNNIQYF
TGTGCCAGCAGCCTAAAGGTACGGGCCCTGACTAACAACATTCAGTACTTC
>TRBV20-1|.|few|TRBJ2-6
CSASEDRLYSGANVLTF
TGCAGTGCTAGTGAGGACAGACTTTACTCTGGGGCCAACGTCCTGACTTTC
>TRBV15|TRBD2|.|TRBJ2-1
CATSTGLAGGDNEQFF
TGTGCCACCAGCACGGGACTAGCGGGGGGGGACAATGAGCAGTTCTTC
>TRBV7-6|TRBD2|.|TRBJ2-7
CASSLVDGGAYEQYF
TGTGCCAGCAGCTTAGTAGACGGGGGGGCCTACGAGCAGTACTTC
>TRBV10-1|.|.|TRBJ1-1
CATSRSEAFF
TGCGCCACCAGCCGTTCTGAAGCTTTCTTT
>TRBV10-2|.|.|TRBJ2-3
CASSGSRGSTDTQYF
TGCGCCAGCAGTGGTTCGCGGGGAAGCACAGATACGCAGTATTTT
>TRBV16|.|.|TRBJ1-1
CASSPNREAEAFF
TGTGCCAGCAGCCCGAACAGGGAAGCTGAAGCTTTCTTT
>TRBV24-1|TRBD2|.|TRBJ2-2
CATSDSGLAGDHTGELFF
TGTGCCACCAGTGATTCAGGACTAGCGGGAGATCACACCGGGGAGCTGTTTTTT
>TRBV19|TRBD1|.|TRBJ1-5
CASNPTGGADSNQPQHF
TGTGCCAGTAACCCGACAGGGGGCGCGGATAGCAATCAGCCCCAGCATTTT
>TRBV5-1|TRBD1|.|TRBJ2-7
CASSWDSSYEQYF
TGCGCCAGCAGCTGGGACAGTTCCTACGAGCAGTACTTC
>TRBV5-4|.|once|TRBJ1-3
CASSLSGAGNTIYF
TGTGCCAGCAGCTTGTCCGGGGCTGGAAACACCATATATTTT
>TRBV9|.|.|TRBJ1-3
CASSVTGPRSGDTIYF
TGTGCCAGCAGCGTTACAGGCCCTAGGTCTGGGGACACCATATATTTT
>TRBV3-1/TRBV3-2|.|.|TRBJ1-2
CASSQSGRGGGYTF
TGTGCCAGCAGCCAATCCGGAAGGGGAGGGGGCTACACCTTC
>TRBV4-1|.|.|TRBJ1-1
CASISTGKNTEAFF
TGCGCCAGCATCTCAACAGGGAAGAACACTGAAGCTTTCTTT
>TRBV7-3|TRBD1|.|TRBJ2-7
CASSQGTGNEQYF
TGTGCCAGCAGCCAGGGGACAGGGAACGAGCAGTACTTC
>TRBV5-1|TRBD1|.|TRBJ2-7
CASSLAGTGVYEQYF
TGCGCCAGCAGCTTGGCCGGGACAGGCGTCTACGAGCAGTACTTC
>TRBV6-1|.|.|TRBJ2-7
CASSEQAVVKALQGQYF
TGTGCCAGCAGTGAGCAGGCTGTAGTTAAGGCCTTGCAGGGACAGTACTTC
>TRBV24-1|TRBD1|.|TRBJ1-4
CATSDWTGVGEKLFF
TGTGCCACCAGTGATTGGACAGGGGTGGGCGAAAAACTGTTTTTT
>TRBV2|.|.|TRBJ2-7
CASSGAYEQYF
TGTGCCAGCAGTGGAGCCTACGAGCAGTACTTC
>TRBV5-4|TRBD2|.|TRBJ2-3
CASSWGPSGSSDTQYF
TGTGCCAGCAGCTGGGGGCCTAGCGGGTCGTCAGATACGCAGTATTTT
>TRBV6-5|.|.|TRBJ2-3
CASSRPQGSDTQYF
TGTGCCAGCTCTAGACCCCAGGGCTCAGATACGCAGTATTTT
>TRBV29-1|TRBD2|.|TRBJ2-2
CSVEGLAGMNTGELFF
TGCAGCGTTGAGGGACTAGCGGGAATGAACACCGGGGAGCTGTTTTTT
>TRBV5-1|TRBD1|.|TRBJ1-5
CASRIGQESDPQHF
TGCGCCAGCCGGATAGGACAGGAATCAGACCCCCAGCATTTT
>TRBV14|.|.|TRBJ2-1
CASSPGTYTNEQFF
TGTGCCAGCAGCCCCGGGACTTACACCAATGAGCAGTTCTTC
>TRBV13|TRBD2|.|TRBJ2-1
CASSFLAGGTNEQFF
TGTGCCAGCAGCTTTCTAGCGGGGGGGACAAATGAGCAGTTCTTC
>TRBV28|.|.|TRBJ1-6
CASSPEGSPLHF
TGTGCCAGCAGTCCGGAGGGATCACCCCTCCACTTT
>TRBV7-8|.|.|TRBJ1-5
CASSLREDQPQHF
TGTGCCAGCAGCTTAAGGGAGGATCAGCCCCAGCATTTT
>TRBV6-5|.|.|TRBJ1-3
CASSDSERGNTIYF
TGTGCCAGCAGCGACAGCGAACGGGGAAACACCATATATTTT
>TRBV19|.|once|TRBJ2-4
CASSIGPGVGKNIQYF
TGTGCCAGTAGTATAGGGCCAGGGGTCGGCAAAAACATTCAGTACTTC
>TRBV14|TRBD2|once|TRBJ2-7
CASSQRAGSYDEQYF
TGTGCCAGCAGCCAACGAGCGGGGTCGTACGACGAGCAGTACTTC
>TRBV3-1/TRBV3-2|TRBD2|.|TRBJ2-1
CASSQDFGGSSYNEQFF
TGTGCCAGCAGCCAAGATTTCGGGGGGAGCTCCTACAATGAGCAGTTCTTC
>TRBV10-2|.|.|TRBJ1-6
CASSEASSYNSPLHF
TGCGCCAGCAGTGAGGCGAGCTCCTATAATTCACCCCTCCACTTT